Described below is a single T cell receptor beta chain sequence and its context. Its antigen is as yet unknown. The conserved phenylalanine or tryptophan is not found at the CDR3 terminus, so this likely reflects a read error. The data derive from a study of T cell repertoires in cytomegalovirus infection. The overall study: The authors used CMV epitopes that were HLA-C-restricted (recently identified) and HLA-B-restricted (well studied). An indication of both CMV infection and matching HLA type came from public TCR beta signatures. Study findings and constraints: HLA-C-restricted CMV-specific TCR beta clonotypes were dominant in the ex vivo response. Cumulative public TCR beta family frequency identified CMV carriers with the relevant HLA.

This CDR3 contains 18 residues. Trimming cost V 5 bases and J 4 bases; bases outside gene matches: 16. Looked up from germline, CDR1 is SGHVS and CDR2 is FNYEAQ. TCRdb ran MiXCR on the reads and lists one entry per CDR3 protein. The table has around 230,000 distinct CDR3 sequences, around 35% seen once. The receptor's source is a human donor in good health (CMV status not recorded). Some clones in this sample may be carry-over from other donors' samples. The source material was CD8+ T cells from cultured PBMCs, sampled from culture after CMV antigen stimulation. V and J are TRBV7-6 and TRBJ1-2; 10 nucleotides match TRBD1. DNA for the CDR3: TGTGCCAGCAGCCCTTCTCCGGGACAGGGGCCACTTAGCTATGGCTACACCTTA. It translates to CASSPSPGQGPLSYGYTL.